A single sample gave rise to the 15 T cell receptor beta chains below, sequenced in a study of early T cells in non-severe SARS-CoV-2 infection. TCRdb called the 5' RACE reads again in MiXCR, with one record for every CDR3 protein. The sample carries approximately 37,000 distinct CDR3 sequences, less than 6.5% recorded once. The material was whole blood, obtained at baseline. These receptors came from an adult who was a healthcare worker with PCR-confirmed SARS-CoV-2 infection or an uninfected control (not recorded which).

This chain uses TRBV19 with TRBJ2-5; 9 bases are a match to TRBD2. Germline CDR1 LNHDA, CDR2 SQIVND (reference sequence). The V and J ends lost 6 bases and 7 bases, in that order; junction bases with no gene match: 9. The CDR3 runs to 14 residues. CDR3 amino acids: CASSVAGGPPTQYF. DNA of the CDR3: TGTGCCAGTAGCGTGGCGGGAGGGCCTCCGACCCAGTACTTC.

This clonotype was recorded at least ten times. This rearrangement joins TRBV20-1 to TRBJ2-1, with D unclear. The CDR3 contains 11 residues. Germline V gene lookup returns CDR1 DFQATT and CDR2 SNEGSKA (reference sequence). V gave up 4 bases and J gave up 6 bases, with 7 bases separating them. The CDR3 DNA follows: TGCAGTGCTACATTAGCCAATGAGCAGTTCTTC. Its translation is CSATLANEQFF.

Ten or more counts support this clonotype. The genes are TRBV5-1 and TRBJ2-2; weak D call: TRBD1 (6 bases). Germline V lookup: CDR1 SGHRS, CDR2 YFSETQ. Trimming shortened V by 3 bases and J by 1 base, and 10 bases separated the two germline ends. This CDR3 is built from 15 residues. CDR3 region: CASSSLTGNTGELFF. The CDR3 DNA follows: TGCGCCAGCAGCTCCTTGACAGGGAACACCGGGGAGCTGTTTTTT.

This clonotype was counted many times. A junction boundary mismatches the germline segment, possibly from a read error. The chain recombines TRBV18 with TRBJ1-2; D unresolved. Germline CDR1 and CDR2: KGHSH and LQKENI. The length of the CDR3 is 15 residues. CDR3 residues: CASSPLREGGYGYTF. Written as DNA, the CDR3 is TGTGCCAGCTCCCCACTGAGGGAGGGAGGCTATGGCTACACCTTC.

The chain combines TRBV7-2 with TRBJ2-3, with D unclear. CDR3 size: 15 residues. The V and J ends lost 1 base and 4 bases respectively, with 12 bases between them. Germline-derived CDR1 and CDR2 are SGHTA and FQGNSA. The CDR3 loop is CASSLEVRTPDTQYF. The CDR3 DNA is TGTGCCAGCAGCTTAGAAGTCCGTACCCCAGATACGCAGTATTTT.

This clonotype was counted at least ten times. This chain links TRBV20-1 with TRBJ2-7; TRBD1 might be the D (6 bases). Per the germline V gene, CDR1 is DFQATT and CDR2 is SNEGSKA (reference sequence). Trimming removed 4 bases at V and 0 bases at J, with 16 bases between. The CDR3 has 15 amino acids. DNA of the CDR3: TGCAGTGCTATATCAGGGGTATTACCCTCCTACGAGCAGTACTTC. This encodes CSAISGVLPSYEQYF.

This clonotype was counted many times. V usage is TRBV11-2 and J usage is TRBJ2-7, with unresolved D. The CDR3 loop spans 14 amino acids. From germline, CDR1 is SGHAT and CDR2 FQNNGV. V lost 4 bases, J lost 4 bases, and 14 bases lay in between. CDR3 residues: CASSSGPHTYEQYF. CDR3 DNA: TGTGCCAGCAGCTCCGGACCCCACACTTACGAGCAGTACTTC.

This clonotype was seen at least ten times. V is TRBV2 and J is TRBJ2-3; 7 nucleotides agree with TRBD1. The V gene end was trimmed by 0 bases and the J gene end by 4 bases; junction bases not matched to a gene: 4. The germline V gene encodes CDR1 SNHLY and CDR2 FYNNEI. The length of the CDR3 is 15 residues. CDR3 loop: CASSEANRGPDTQYF. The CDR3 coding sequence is TGTGCCAGCAGTGAAGCCAACAGGGGCCCAGATACGCAGTATTTT.

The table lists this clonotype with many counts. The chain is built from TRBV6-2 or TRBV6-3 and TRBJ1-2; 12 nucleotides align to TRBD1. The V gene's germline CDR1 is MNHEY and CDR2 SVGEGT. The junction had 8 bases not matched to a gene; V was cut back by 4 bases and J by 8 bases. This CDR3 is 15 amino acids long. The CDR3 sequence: CASSFPGQGARGYTF. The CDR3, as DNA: TGTGCCAGCAGTTTTCCGGGACAGGGGGCTCGAGGCTACACCTTC.

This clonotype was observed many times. The CDR3 nucleotides read TGTGCCAGTAGTATCGCGCTGGGAGGGACCGGGGAGCTGTTTTTT. It encodes CASSIALGGTGELFF. The rearrangement joins TRBV19 to TRBJ2-2, with TRBD2 matching 7 bases. CDR3 size: 15 residues. Looked up from germline, CDR1 is LNHDA and CDR2 is SQIVND (reference sequence). V was pared by 3 bases and J by 5 bases, with 6 bases of the junction left unmatched.

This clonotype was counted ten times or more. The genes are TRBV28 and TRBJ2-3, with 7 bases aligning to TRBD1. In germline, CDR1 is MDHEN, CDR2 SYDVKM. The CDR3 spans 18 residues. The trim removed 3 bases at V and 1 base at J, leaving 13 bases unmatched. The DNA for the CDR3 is TGTGCCAGCAGTTTCAATCCCAAGGGGGCTAGTGGCACAGATACGCAGTATTTT. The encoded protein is CASSFNPKGASGTDTQYF.

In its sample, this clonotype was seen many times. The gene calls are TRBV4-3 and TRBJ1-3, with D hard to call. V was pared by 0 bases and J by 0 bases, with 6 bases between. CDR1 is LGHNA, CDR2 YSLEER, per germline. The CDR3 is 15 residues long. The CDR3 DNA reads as TGCGCCAGCAGCCAAGATGCCCTCTCTGGAAACACCATATATTTT. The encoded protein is CASSQDALSGNTIYF.

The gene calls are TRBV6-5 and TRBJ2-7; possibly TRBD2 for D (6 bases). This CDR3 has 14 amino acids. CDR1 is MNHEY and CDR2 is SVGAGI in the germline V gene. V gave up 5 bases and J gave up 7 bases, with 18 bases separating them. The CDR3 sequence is CASSRGGTVVEQYF. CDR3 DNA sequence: TGTGCCAGCAGTCGTGGGGGGACTGTCGTGGAGCAGTACTTC.

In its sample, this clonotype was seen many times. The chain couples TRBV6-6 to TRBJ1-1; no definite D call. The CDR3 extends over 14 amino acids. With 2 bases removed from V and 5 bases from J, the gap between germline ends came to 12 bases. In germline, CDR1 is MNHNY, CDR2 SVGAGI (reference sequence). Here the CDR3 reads CASSYGQLGTEAFF. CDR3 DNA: TGTGCCAGCAGTTACGGCCAATTGGGGACTGAAGCTTTCTTT.

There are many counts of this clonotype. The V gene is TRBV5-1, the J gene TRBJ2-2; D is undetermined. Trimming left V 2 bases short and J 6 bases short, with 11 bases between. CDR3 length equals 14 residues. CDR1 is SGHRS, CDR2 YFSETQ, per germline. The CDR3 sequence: CASSLERNSGELFF. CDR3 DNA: TGCGCCAGCAGCTTAGAAAGGAATTCCGGGGAGCTGTTTTTT.